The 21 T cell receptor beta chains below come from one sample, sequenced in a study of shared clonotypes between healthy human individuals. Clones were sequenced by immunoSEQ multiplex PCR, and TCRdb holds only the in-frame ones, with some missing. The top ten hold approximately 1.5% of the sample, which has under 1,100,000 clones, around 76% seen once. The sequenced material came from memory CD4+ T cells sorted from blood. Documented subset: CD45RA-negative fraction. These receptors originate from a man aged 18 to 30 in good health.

CDR3 in DNA: TGTGCCAGCTCACCACGGAGCACGAACACCGGGGAGCTGTTTTTT. It yields the protein CASSPRSTNTGELFF. The J gene is TRBJ2-2, the V gene TRBV18; D remains ambiguous. The V and J ends lost 1 base and 0 bases respectively, with 6 bases between them. CDR1 is KGHSH and CDR2 is LQKENI in the germline V gene. There are 15 residues in the CDR3. Filled out from reference TRBV18 and TRBJ2-2, the complete variable domain reads NAGVMQNPRHLVRRRGQEARLRCSPMKGHSHVYWYRQLPEEGLKFMVYLQKENIIDESGMPKERFSAEFPKEGPSILRIQQVVRGDSAAYFCASSPRSTNTGELFFGEGSRLTVL.

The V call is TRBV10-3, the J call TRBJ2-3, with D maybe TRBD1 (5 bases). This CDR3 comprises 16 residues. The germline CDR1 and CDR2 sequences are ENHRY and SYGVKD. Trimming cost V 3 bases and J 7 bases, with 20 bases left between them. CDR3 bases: TGTGCCATCAGTGACTCTATAGGGGCAGGGTGGAATACGCAGTATTTT. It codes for CAISDSIGAGWNTQYF.

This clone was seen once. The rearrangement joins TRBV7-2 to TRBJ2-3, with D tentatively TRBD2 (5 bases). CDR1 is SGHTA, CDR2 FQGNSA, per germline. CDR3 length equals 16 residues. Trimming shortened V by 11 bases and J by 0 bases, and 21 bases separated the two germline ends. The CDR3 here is CASLASLRASTDTQYF. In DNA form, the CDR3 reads TGTGCCTCCCTTGCGTCGCTGCGGGCTAGCACAGATACGCAGTATTTT.

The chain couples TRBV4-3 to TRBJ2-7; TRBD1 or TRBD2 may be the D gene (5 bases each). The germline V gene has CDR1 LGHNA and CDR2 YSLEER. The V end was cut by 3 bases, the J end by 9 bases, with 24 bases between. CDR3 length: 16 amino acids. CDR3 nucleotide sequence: TGCGCCAGCAGCCAGAGGGGACCCCGGAGTGGTGGGCGGCAGTACTTC. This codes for CASSQRGPRSGGRQYF.

The CDR3 loop is CASSLPASGANVLTF. The DNA for the CDR3 is TGTGCCAGCAGCTTGCCAGCCTCTGGGGCCAACGTCCTGACTTTC. V is TRBV5-4 and J is TRBJ2-6; D is unclear. Per the germline V gene, CDR1 is SGHNT and CDR2 is YYREEE (reference sequence). The CDR3 spans 15 residues. V lost 1 base and J lost 0, with 5 bases in between.

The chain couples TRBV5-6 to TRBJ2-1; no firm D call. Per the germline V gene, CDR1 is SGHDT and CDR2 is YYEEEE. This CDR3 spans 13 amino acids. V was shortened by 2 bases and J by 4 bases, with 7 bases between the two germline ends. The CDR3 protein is CASSFSRYNEQFF. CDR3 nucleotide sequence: TGTGCCAGCAGCTTTTCACGTTACAATGAGCAGTTCTTC.

The CDR3 loop is CSVAGTRGEQYF. The DNA for the CDR3 is TGCAGCGTTGCCGGGACAAGGGGCGAGCAGTACTTC. The chain couples TRBV29-1 to TRBJ2-5; a weak D match, TRBD1 (6 bases). Matching the DNA end better, TRBJ2-7 makes the J call doubtful. Per the germline V gene, CDR1 is SQVTM and CDR2 is ANQGSEA. This CDR3 is built from 12 residues.

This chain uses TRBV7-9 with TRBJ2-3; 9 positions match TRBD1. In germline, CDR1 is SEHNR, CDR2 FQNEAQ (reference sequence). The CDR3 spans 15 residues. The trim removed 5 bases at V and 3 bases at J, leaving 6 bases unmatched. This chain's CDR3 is CASSEGQGGTDTQYF. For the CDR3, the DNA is TGTGCCAGCAGCGAGGGACAGGGAGGGACAGATACGCAGTATTTT.

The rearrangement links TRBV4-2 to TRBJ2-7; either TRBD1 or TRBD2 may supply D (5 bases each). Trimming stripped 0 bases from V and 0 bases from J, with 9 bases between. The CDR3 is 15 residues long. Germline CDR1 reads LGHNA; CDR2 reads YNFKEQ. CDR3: CASSQEPGSSYEQYF. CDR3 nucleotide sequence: TGTGCCAGCAGCCAAGAGCCAGGGAGCTCCTACGAGCAGTACTTC.

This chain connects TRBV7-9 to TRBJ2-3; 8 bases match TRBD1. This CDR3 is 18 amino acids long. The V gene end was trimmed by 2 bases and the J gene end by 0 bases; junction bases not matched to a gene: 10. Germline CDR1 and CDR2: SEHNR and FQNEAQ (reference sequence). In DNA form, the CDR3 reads TGTGCCAGCAGCTTACGGGCAGGGGGCCTTACTAGCACAGATACGCAGTATTTT. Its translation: CASSLRAGGLTSTDTQYF. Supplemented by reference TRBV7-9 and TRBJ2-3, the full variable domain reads DTGVSQNPRHKITKRGQNVTFRCDPISEHNRLYWYRQTLGQGPEFLTYFQNEAQLEKSRLLSDRFSAERPKGSFSTLEIQRTEQGDSAMYLCASSLRAGGLTSTDTQYFGPGTRLTVL.

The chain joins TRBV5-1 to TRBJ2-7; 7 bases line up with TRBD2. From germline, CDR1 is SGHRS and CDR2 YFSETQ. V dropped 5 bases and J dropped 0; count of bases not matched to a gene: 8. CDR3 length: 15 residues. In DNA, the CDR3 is TGCGCCAGCAGATATAGCGGGTTGAGCTCCTACGAGCAGTACTTC. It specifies CASRYSGLSSYEQYF.

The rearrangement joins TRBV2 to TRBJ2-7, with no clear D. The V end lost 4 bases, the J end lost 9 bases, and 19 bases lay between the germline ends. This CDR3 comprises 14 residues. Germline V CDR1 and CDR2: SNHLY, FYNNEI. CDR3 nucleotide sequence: TGTGCCAGCAGTGTCATGAAAGCCCCGGTCCCGCAGTACTTC. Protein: CASSVMKAPVPQYF.

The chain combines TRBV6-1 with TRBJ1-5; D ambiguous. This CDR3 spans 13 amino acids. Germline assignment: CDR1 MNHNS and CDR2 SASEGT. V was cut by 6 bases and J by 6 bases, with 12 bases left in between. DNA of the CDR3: TGTGCCAGCAGAGTCACTACCAGTCAGCCCCAGCATTTT. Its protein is CASRVTTSQPQHF.

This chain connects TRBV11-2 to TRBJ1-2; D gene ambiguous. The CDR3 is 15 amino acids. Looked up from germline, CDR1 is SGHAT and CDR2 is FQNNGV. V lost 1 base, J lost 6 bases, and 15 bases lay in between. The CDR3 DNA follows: TGTGCCAGCAGCTTAGGTCGGACTGCAAGTGATGGCTACACCTTC. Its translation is CASSLGRTASDGYTF.

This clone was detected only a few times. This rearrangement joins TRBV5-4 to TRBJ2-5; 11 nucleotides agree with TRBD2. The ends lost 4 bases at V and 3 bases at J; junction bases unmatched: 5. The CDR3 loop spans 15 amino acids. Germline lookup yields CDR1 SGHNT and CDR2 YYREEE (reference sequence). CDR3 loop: CASSRGTSGKETQYF. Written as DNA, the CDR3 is TGTGCCAGCAGCAGAGGGACTAGCGGAAAAGAGACCCAGTACTTC.

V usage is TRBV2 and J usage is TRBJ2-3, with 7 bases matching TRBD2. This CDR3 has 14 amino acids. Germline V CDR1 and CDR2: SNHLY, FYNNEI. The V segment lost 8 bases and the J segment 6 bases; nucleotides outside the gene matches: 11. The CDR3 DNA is TGTGCCAGCCTGGCGGGAGAAGTTGTGGATACGCAGTATTTT. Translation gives CASLAGEVVDTQYF. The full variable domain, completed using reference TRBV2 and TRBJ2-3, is EPEVTQTPSHQVTQMGQEVILRCVPISNHLYFYWYRQILGQKVEFLVSFYNNEISEKSEIFDDQFSVERPDGSNFTLKIRSTKLEDSAMYFCASLAGEVVDTQYFGPGTRLTVL.

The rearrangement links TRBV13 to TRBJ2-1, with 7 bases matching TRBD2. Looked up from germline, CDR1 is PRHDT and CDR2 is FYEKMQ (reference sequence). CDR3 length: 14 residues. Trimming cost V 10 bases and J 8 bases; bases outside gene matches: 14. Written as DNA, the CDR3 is TGTGCCACGATCCCCCTAAGGACTAGTCATGAGCAGTTCTTC. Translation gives CATIPLRTSHEQFF.

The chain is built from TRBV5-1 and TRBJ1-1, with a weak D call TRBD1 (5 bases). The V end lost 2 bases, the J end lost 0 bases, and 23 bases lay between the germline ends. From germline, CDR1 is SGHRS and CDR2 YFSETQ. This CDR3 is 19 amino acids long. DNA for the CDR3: TGCGCCAGCAGCTTCTTGCCCCTAGCAGGGAGAGACATGAACACTGAAGCTTTCTTT. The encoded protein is CASSFLPLAGRDMNTEAFF.

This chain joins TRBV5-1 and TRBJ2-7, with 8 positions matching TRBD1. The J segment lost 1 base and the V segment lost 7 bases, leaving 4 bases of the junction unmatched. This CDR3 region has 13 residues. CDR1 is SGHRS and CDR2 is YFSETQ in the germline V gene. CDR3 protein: CASGRTGSYEQYF. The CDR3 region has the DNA TGCGCCAGCGGACGGACAGGGTCCTACGAGCAGTACTTC.

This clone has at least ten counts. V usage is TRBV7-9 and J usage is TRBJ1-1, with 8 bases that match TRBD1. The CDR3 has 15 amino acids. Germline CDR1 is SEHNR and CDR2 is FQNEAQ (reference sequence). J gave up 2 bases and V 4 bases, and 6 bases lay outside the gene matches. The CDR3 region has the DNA TGTGCCAGCAGCTCATCGGACAGGGTCAACACTGAAGCTTTCTTT. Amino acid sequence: CASSSSDRVNTEAFF.

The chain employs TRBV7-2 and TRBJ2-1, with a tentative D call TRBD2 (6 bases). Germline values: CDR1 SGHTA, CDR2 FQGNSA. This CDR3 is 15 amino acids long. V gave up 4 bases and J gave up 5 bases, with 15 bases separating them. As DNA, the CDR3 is TGTGCCAGCAGCTCCCGGAGGGGAGTCCACAATGAGCAGTTCTTC. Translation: CASSSRRGVHNEQFF. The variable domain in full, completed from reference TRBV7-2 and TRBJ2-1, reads GAGVSQSPSNKVTEKGKDVELRCDPISGHTALYWYRQSLGQGLEFLIYFQGNSAPDKSGLPSDRFSAERTGGSVSTLTIQRTQQEDSAVYLCASSSRRGVHNEQFFGPGTRLTVL.